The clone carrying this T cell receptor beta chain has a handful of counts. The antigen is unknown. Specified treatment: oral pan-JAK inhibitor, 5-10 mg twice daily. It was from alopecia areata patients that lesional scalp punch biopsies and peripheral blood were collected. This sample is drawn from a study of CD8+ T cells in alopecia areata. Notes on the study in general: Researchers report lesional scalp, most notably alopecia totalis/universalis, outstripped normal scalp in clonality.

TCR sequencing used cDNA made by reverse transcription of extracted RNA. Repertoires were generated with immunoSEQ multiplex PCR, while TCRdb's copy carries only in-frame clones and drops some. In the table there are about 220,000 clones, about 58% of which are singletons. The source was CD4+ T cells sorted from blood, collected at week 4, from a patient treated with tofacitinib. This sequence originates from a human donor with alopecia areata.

The CDR3, as DNA: TGTGCCAGCAGCTTGCTCTGGGACGCGGCCCAGCATTTT. This translates into CASSLLWDAAQHF. The chain uses TRBV5-5 and TRBJ1-5; weak D call: TRBD1 (5 bases). CDR1 and CDR2 from the germline V gene are SGHKS and YYEKEE (reference sequence). The CDR3 runs 13 residues. V was trimmed by 1 base and J by 11 bases, leaving 13 bases between them.